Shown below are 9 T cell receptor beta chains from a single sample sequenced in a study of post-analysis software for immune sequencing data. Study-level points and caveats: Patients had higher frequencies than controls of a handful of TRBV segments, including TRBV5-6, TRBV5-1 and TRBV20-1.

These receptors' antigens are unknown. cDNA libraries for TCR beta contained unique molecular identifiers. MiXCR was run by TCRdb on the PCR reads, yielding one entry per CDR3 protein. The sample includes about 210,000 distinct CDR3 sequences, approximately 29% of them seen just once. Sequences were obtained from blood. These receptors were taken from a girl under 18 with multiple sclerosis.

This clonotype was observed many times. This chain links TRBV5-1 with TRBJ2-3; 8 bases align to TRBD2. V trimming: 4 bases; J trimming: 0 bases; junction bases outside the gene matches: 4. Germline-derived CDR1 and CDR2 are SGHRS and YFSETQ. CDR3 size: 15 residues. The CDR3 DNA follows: TGCGCCAGCAGCACTAGCGGAGCTAGCACAGATACGCAGTATTTT. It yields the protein CASSTSGASTDTQYF.

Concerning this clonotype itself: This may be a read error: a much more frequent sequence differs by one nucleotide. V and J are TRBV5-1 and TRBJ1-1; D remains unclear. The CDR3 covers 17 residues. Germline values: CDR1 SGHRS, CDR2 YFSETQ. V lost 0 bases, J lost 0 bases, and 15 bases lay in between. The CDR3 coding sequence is TGCGCCAGCAGCTTGGGCCCCGCTATCGAATTGAACACTGAAGCTTTCTTT. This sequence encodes CASSLGPAIELNTEAFF.

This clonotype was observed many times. This CDR3 reads CASSLVIQETQYF. The CDR3 DNA sequence: TGTGCCAGCAGTTTAGTAATACAAGAGACCCAGTACTTC. The V call is TRBV28, the J call TRBJ2-5; unclear D gene. CDR1 is MDHEN, CDR2 SYDVKM, per germline. The CDR3 has 13 amino acids. The ends were cut back, 2 bases at V and 2 bases at J, with 6 bases in the middle.

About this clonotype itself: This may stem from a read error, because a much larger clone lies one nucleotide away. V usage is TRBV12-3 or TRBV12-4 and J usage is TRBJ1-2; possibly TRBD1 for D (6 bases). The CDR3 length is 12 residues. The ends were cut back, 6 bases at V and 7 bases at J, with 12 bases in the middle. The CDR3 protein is CASSMVRGGYTF. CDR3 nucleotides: TGTGCCAGCAGCATGGTCAGGGGTGGCTACACCTTC.

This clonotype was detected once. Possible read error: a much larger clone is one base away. This chain's CDR3 is CSARAGTGGIEQYF. The CDR3 region has the DNA TGCAGTGCCAGGGCGGGGACAGGGGGTATCGAGCAGTACTTC. This chain links TRBV20-1 with TRBJ2-7; 11 bases align to TRBD1. The germline V gene has CDR1 DFQATT and CDR2 SNEGSKA (reference sequence). The CDR3 totals 14 residues. The trim removed 6 bases at V and 6 bases at J, leaving 10 bases unmatched.

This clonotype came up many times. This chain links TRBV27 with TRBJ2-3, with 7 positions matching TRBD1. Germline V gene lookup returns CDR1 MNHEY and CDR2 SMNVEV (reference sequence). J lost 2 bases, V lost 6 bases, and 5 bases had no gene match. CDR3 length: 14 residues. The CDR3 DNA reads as TGTGCCAGCAGCCGGGACAGACCCACAGATACGCAGTATTTT. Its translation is CASSRDRPTDTQYF.

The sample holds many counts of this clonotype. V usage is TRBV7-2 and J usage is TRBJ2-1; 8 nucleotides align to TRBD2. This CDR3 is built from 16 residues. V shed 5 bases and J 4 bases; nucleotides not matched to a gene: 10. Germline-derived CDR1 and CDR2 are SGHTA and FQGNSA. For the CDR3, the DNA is TGTGCCAGCAGCCTAAAATTAGCGGGACCATACAATGAGCAGTTCTTC. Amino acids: CASSLKLAGPYNEQFF.

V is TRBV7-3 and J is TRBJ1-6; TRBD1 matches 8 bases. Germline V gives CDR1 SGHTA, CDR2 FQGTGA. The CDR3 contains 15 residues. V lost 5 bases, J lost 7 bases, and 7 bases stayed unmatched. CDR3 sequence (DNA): TGTGCCAGCAGCATCGCGGGACAGGCGAATTCACCCCTCCACTTT. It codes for CASSIAGQANSPLHF.

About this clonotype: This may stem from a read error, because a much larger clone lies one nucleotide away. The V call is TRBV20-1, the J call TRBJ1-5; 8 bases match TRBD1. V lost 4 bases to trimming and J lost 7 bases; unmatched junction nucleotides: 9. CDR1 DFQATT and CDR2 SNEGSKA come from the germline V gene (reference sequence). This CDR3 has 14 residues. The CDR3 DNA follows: TGCAGTGCTATTACCAGGGGGCGCGGGCAGCCCCAGCATTTT. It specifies CSAITRGRGQPQHF.